The 10 T cell receptor beta chains listed next were all sequenced from one sample in a study of radiation and T cells in renal cell carcinoma. Method: immunoSEQ multiplex PCR; TCRdb's copy keeps in-frame clones and lacks some. The profile covers roughly 100,000 clones, with 82% appearing a single time and 5% to 8% taken by the ten largest. Time point specified: baseline pretreatment blood. Treatment denoted: 15 Gy SBRT to primary tumor, nephrectomy 4 weeks later. The sample consisted of blood, taken from a patient whose treatment included radiotherapy and nephrectomy. These receptors originate from a man aged 60-69 years with renal cell carcinoma.

The chain links TRBV28 to TRBJ2-7; 10 bases line up with TRBD1. The CDR3 has 14 amino acids. Losses at the gene ends were 7 bases for V and 3 bases for J; bases not matched to a gene: 6. Germline V CDR1 and CDR2: MDHEN, SYDVKM. CDR3 DNA sequence: TGTGCCAGCATCCCGGGACAGGGGTTCTACGAGCAGTACTTC. Translated: CASIPGQGFYEQYF.

V is TRBV10-3 and J is TRBJ1-1; 8 bases map to TRBD1. V lost 2 bases, J lost 14 bases, and 19 bases stayed unmatched. This CDR3 comprises 16 residues. The V gene's germline CDR1 is ENHRY and CDR2 SYGVKD. The CDR3 is CAISERTGSLPTGSFF. The CDR3, as DNA: TGTGCCATCAGTGAGCGGACAGGGAGCCTCCCGACGGGCAGCTTCTTT.

This clone was detected once. This rearrangement joins TRBV7-8 to TRBJ2-7; 16 nucleotides agree with TRBD2. V trimming: 4 bases; J trimming: 2 bases; junction bases outside the gene matches: 8. This CDR3 contains 18 residues. Per the germline V gene, CDR1 is SGHVS and CDR2 is FQNEAQ. The CDR3 DNA reads as TGTGCCAGCAGCTCCGGGACTAGCGGGAGGGCCGGCACCTACGAGCAGTACTTC. Protein product: CASSSGTSGRAGTYEQYF.

The chain has TRBV5-6 and TRBJ2-5; the D gene could be TRBD1 or TRBD2 (6 bases each). V lost 0 bases, J lost 7 bases, and 13 bases lay in between. Per the germline V gene, CDR1 is SGHDT and CDR2 is YYEEEE. This CDR3 is built from 14 residues. CDR3 sequence (DNA): TGTGCCAGCAGCTTGGAGGGGGGTTTAGGGACCCAGTACTTC. It codes for CASSLEGGLGTQYF. Using reference TRBV5-6 and TRBJ2-5 for the parts outside the CDR3, the full variable domain is DAGVTQSPTHLIKTRGQQVTLRCSPKSGHDTVSWYQQALGQGPQFIFQYYEEEERQRGNFPDRFSGHQFPNYSSELNVNALLLGDSALYLCASSLEGGLGTQYFGPGTRLLVL.

The chain links TRBV4-2 to TRBJ2-2; D possibly corresponds to TRBD1 (5 bases). The V gene's germline CDR1 is LGHNA and CDR2 YNFKEQ. This CDR3 is 13 amino acids long. Trimming took off 1 base at V and 6 bases at J, with 6 bases between the two ends. CDR3 amino acids: CASSQVGPGELFF. For the CDR3, the DNA is TGTGCCAGCAGCCAAGTGGGGCCCGGGGAGCTGTTTTTT.

This chain joins TRBV30 and TRBJ2-6; TRBD2 is a possible D gene (5 bases). In germline, CDR1 is GTSNPN, CDR2 SVGIG (reference sequence). Trimming cost V 0 bases and J 0 bases, with 12 bases left between them. The CDR3 is 17 residues long. CDR3 region: CAWSVSLGSSGANVLTF. The CDR3 DNA is TGTGCCTGGAGTGTTTCTTTGGGGAGCTCTGGGGCCAACGTCCTGACTTTC.

The rearrangement joins TRBV28 to TRBJ1-5; no reliable D call. V was pared by 8 bases and J by 0 bases, with 14 bases between. Germline lookup yields CDR1 MDHEN and CDR2 SYDVKM. The length of the CDR3 is 15 residues. The CDR3, as DNA: TGTGCCAGCTTATCCCGGGTCTATAGCAATCAGCCCCAGCATTTT. This codes for CASLSRVYSNQPQHF.

This clone was counted a few times. The rearrangement joins TRBV5-4 to TRBJ2-6; perhaps TRBD1 as D (5 bases). Germline assignment: CDR1 SGHNT and CDR2 YYREEE (reference sequence). The CDR3 length is 16 residues. The V end was cut by 4 bases, the J end by 4 bases, with 15 bases between. The CDR3 sequence is CASSPSLTEGANVLTF. DNA for the CDR3: TGTGCCAGCAGCCCGAGCTTGACAGAGGGGGCCAACGTCCTGACTTTC.

This clone has just one count. The V call is TRBV9, the J call TRBJ1-1; D possibly corresponds to TRBD1 (6 bases). Trimming took 4 bases from V and 1 from J, leaving 17 bases between them. Germline CDR1 reads SGDLS; CDR2 reads YYNGEE. The CDR3 is made up of 16 amino acids. Here the CDR3 DNA reads TGTGCCAGCAGCCCCCGAGACAGGAACCCGAACACTGAAGCTTTCTTT. Translation gives CASSPRDRNPNTEAFF.

V is TRBV28 and J is TRBJ2-2; weak D call: TRBD1 (6 bases). The CDR3 covers 13 residues. Trimming took 10 bases from V and 5 from J, leaving 14 bases between them. In germline, CDR1 is MDHEN, CDR2 SYDVKM. The CDR3 reads CATPGTPTGELFF. DNA of the CDR3: TGTGCCACCCCCGGGACACCAACCGGGGAGCTGTTTTTT.